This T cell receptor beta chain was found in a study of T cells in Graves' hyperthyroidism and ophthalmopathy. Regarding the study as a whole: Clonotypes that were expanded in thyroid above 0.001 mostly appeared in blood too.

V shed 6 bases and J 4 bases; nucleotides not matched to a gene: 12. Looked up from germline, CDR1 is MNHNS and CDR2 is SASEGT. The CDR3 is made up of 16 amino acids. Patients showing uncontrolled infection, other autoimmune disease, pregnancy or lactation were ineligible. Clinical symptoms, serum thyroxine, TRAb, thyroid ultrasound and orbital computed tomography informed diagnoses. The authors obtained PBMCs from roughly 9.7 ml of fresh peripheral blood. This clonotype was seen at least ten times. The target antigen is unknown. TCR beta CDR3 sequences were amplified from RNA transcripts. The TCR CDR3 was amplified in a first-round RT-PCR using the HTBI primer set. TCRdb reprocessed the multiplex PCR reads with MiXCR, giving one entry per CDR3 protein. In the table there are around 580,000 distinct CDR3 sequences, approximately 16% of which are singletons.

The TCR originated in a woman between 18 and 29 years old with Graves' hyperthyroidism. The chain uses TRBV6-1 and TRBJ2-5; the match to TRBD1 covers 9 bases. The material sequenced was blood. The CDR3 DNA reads TGTGCCAGCAGACACGAACCAAACAGGGGGCGAGAGACCCAGTACTTC. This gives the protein CASRHEPNRGRETQYF.